This T cell receptor (beta chain) stems from a study of shared clonotypes between healthy human individuals. Findings and limits, study-wide: When compared with the clonotypes that were shared by all four sorted-subset donors, the non-shared clonotypes turned out to have lower generation probabilities.

V was pared by 1 base and J by 8 bases, with 10 bases of the junction left unmatched. Germline V gives CDR1 SEHNR, CDR2 FQNEAQ (reference sequence). The CDR3 has 16 amino acids. As for this clone: The antigen remains undetermined.

Each subset's genomic DNA was split evenly across several immunoSEQ plates. TCRdb's copy holds only in-frame clones and misses some; the assay was immunoSEQ multiplex PCR. The sample shows some 2,500,000 clones, approximately 93% of them seen only once. This clonotype originated in a young man in good health. Some clones in this sample may be carry-over from other donors' samples. The specimen sequenced was naive CD4+ T cells from PBMCs. Stated subset: CD45RA+ positively selected. The J gene is TRBJ2-1, the V gene TRBV7-9, with 8 nucleotides matching TRBD2. This CDR3 reads CASSLGSDSGIDEQFF. The CDR3 coding sequence is TGTGCCAGCAGCTTAGGCTCGGATAGCGGGATCGATGAGCAGTTCTTC.